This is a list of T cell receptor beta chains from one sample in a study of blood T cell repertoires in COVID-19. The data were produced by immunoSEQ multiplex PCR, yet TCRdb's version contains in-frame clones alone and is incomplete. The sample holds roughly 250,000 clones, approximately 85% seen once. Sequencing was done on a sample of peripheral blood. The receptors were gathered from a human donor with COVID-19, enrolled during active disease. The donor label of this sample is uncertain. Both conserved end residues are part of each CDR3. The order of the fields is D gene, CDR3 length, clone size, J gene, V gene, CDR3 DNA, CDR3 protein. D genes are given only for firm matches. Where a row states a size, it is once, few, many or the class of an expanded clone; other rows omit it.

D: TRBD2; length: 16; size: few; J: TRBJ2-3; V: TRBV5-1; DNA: TGCGCCAGCAGCCAGGGGACTAGCGGGAACAGAGATACGCAGTATTTT; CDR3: CASSQGTSGNRDTQYF
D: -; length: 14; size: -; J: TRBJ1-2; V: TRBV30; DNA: TGTGCCTGGAGTGCCAACCGGGGGATCTATGGCTACACCTTC; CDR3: CAWSANRGIYGYTF
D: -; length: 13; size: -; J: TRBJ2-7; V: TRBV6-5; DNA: TGTGCCAGTACCCCGGACAATTCCTACGAGCAGTACTTC; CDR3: CASTPDNSYEQYF
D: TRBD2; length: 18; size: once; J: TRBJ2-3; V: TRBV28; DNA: TGTGCCAGCAGTTTTCACGGGACTAGCGGGACGGGAACAGATACGCAGTATTTT; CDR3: CASSFHGTSGTGTDTQYF
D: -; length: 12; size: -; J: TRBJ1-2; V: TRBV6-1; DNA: TGTGCCAGCAGTGGGGACATCTATGGCTACACCTTC; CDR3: CASSGDIYGYTF
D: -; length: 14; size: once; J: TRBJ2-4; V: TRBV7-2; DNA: TGTGCCAGCAGCCCGAGAGTAGCGTCCGACATTCAGTACTTC; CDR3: CASSPRVASDIQYF
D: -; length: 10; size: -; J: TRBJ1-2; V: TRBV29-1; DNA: TGCAGCGTTGCCCAGACAGGCTACACCTTC; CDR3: CSVAQTGYTF
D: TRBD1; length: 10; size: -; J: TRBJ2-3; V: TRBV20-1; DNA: TGCAGTCTGGACAGGGGATCGCAGTATTTT; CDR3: CSLDRGSQYF
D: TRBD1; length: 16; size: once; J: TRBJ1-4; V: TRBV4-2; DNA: TGTGCCAGCAGTTCCCTCTGGACAGGGGGCTCTGAAAAACTGTTTTTT; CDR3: CASSSLWTGGSEKLFF
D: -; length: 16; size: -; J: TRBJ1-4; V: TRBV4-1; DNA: TGCGCCAGCAGCCTTATTGAAGGGACAAAACATGAAAAACTGTTTTTT; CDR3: CASSLIEGTKHEKLFF
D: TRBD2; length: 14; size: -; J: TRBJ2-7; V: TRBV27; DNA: TGTGCCAGCAGTTTTTTCGGGGGGGGGCACGAGCAGTACTTC; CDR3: CASSFFGGGHEQYF
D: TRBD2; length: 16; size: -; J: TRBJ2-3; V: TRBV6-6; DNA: TGTGCCAGCAGTTACGGGCTAGCGGGAAACACAGATACGCAGTATTTT; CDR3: CASSYGLAGNTDTQYF
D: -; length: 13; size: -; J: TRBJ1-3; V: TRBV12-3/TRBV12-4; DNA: TGTGCCAGCAGCCAGGGTCCTGGAAACACCATATATTTT; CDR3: CASSQGPGNTIYF
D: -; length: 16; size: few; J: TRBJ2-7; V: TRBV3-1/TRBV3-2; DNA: TGTGCCAGCAGCCCCCACAGGGAAGTGTTTTCTTACGAGCAGTACTTC; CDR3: CASSPHREVFSYEQYF
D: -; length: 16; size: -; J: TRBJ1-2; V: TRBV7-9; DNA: TGTGCCAGCAGCTTAGGTTTAGCATCTGCTAACTATGGCTACACCTTC; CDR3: CASSLGLASANYGYTF
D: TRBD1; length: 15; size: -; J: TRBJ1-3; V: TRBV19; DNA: TGTGCCAGTAGTATTCGAAGACAGGGGCAAAACACCATATATTTT; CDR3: CASSIRRQGQNTIYF
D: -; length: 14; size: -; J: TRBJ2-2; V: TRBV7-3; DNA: TGTGCCTGCAGGGGCAGGGGACACACCGGGGAGCTGTTTTTT; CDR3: CACRGRGHTGELFF
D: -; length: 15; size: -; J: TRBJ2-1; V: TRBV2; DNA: TGTGCCAGCAGTCTCGATTGGGAGAGCAACAATGAGCAGTTCTTC; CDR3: CASSLDWESNNEQFF
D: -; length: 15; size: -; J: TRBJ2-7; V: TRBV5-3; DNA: TGTGCCAGAAGCTTGGGACTGCGAACGAACTACGAGCAGTACTTC; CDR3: CARSLGLRTNYEQYF
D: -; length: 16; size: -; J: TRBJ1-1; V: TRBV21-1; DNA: TGTGCCAGCAGCAAATTAGGGAACAGGGGGGGAACTGAAGCTTTCTTT; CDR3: CASSKLGNRGGTEAFF
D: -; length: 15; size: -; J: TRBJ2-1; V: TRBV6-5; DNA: TGTGCCAGCAACGGGTGGGGCCGGGTCCTTAGTGAGCAGTTCTTC; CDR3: CASNGWGRVLSEQFF
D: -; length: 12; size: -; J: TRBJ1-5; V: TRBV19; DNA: TGTGCCAGTCACCGGGGAGATCAGCCCCAGCATTTT; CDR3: CASHRGDQPQHF
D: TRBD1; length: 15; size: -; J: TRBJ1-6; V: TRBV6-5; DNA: TGTGCCAGCGGTTTCAGGGGGGCCTATAATTCACCCCTCCACTTT; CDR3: CASGFRGAYNSPLHF
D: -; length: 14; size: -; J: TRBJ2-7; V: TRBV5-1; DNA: TGCGCCAGCAGCTTGCACGGAGAAGGTTACGAGCAGTACTTC; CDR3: CASSLHGEGYEQYF
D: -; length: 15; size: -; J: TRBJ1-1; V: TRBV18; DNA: TGTGCCAGCTCCCTCGCCGCAGGGGAGAACACTGAAGCTTTCTTT; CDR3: CASSLAAGENTEAFF
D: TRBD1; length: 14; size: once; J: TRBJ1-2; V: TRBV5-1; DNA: TGCGCCAGCAGCTTAGGACAGGGAAGAGAGGGCTACACCTTC; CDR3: CASSLGQGREGYTF
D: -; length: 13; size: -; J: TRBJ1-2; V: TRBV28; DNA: TGTGCCAGCAGTCCACAGGGTGGCTATGGCTACACCTTC; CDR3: CASSPQGGYGYTF
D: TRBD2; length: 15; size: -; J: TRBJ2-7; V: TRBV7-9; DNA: TGTGCCAGCAGTCCCAGCGGGAGGGCCGATTACGAGCAGTACTTC; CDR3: CASSPSGRADYEQYF
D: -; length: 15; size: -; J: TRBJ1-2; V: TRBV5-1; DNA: TGCGCCAGCAGGTTCCCGTACAGACGAAACTATGGCTACACCTTC; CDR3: CASRFPYRRNYGYTF
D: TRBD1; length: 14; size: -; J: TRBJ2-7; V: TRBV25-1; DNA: TGTGCCAGCAGTAAACCGACAGGGACGGGTGAGCAGTACTTC; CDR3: CASSKPTGTGEQYF
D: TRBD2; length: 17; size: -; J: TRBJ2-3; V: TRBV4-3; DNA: TGCGCCAGCAGCCAAGATAGGACTAGCGGGAGTGGAGATACGCAGTATTTT; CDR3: CASSQDRTSGSGDTQYF
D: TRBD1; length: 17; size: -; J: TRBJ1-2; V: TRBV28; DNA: TGTGCCAGCAGTTCCTCCGGGACAGGGGGCAGTGCGTATGGCTACACCTTC; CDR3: CASSSSGTGGSAYGYTF
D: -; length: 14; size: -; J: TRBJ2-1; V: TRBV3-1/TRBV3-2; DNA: TGTGCCAGCAGCCCAGCGGGCATAAACAATGAGCAGTTCTTC; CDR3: CASSPAGINNEQFF
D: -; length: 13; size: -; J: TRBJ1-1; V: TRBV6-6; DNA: TGTGCCAGCAGTACCAGGGCTAACACTGAAGCTTTCTTT; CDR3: CASSTRANTEAFF
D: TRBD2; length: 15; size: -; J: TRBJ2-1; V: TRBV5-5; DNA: TGTGCCAGCAGATCCGGGACTAGCGGTTACAATGAGCAGTTCTTC; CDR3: CASRSGTSGYNEQFF
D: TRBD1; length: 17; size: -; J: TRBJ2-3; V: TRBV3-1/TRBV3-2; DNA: TGTGCCAGCAGCCAAGGGACAGGGGTTGTGGCCACAGATACGCAGTATTTT; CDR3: CASSQGTGVVATDTQYF
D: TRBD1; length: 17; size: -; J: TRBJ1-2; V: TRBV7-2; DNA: TGTGCCAGCAGCTTGTCGCGACAGGGGGACGCTAACTATGGCTACACCTTC; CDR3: CASSLSRQGDANYGYTF
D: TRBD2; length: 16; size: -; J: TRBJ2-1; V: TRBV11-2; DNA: TGTGCCAGCAGCTTAGATCTGCTAGCGGGAGTAGTTGAGCAGTTCTTC; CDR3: CASSLDLLAGVVEQFF
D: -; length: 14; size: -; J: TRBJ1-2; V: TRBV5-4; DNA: TGTGCCAGCAGCTTGGCCGGGGATCACTATGGCTACACCTTC; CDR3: CASSLAGDHYGYTF
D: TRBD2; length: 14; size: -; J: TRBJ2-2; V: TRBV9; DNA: TGTGCCAGCAGGCGAGCGGGAAGCACCGGGGAGCTGTTTTTT; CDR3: CASRRAGSTGELFF
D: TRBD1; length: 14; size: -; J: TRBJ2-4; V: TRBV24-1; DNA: TGTGCCACCAGTGATAACAGGGGCCCTAACATTCAGTACTTC; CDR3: CATSDNRGPNIQYF
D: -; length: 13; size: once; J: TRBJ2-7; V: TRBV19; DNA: TGTGCCAGTAGTCGGGCTAGGGGCTACGAGCAGTACTTC; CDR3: CASSRARGYEQYF
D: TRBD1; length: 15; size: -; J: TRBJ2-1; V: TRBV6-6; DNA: TGTGCCAGCATGGACAGGGGGCGGGAAAAGAATGAGCAGTTCTTC; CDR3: CASMDRGREKNEQFF
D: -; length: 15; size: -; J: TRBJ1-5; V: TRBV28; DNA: TGTGCCAGCAGCCTAAGGGTCAGGGGCCATCAGCCCCAGCATTTT; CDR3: CASSLRVRGHQPQHF
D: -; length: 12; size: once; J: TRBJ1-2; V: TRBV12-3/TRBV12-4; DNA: TGTGCCAGCAGAATTTCTACAGGGCCAGCCACCTTC; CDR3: CASRISTGPATF
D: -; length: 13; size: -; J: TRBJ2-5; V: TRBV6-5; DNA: TGTGCCAGCTATAGGACACCCCAAGAGACCCAGTACTTC; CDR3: CASYRTPQETQYF
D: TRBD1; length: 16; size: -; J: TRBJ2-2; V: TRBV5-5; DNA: TGTGCCAGCAGCTCCGACAGGGGCTCGAACACCGGGGAGCTGTTTTTT; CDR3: CASSSDRGSNTGELFF
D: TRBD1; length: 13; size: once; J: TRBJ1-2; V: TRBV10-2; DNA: TGCGCCAGCAGCCCGACAGGGAACTATGGCTACACCTTC; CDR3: CASSPTGNYGYTF
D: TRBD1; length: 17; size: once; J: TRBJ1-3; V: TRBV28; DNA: TGTGCCAGCAGCCAAGCGGGACAGGTGTACTCTGGAAACACCATATATTTT; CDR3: CASSQAGQVYSGNTIYF
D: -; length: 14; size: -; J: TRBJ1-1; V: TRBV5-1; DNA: TGCGCCAGCAGCAACAGGGCGGAGAACACTGAAGCTTTCTTT; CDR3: CASSNRAENTEAFF
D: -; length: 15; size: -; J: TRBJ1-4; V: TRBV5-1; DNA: TGCGCCAGCAGCTTCTCAGACCAGGATAATGAAAAACTGTTTTTT; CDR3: CASSFSDQDNEKLFF
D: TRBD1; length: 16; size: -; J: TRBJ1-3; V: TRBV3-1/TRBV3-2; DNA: TGTGCCAGCAGCCAAGTCTGGACAGGGGTCGGAAACACCATATATTTT; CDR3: CASSQVWTGVGNTIYF
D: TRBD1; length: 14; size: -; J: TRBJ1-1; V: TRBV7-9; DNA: TGTGCCAGCAGCCGGGACAGCATGAACACTGAAGCTTTCTTT; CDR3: CASSRDSMNTEAFF
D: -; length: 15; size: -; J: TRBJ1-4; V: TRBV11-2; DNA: TGTGCCAGCAGCTTAGATGGCGGGATTGATGAAAAACTGTTTTTT; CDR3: CASSLDGGIDEKLFF
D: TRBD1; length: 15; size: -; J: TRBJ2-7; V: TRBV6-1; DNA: TGTGCCAGCAGTGACCTGGGACAGCTTTTCTACGAGCAGTACTTC; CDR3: CASSDLGQLFYEQYF